Below are 29 T cell receptor beta chains sequenced from a single sample in a study of blood T cell repertoires in COVID-19. Profiled with immunoSEQ multiplex PCR; TCRdb holds only in-frame clones, not every one. The repertoire consists of under 150,000 clones, with roughly 80% occurring once and the leading ten covering over 15%. Sequencing used PBMCs or T cells enriched from blood (not recorded which). These TCRs come from a man aged 25-45 years who had recovered from COVID-19.

This chain connects TRBV11-2 to TRBJ2-1; D possibly corresponds to TRBD1 (6 bases). From germline, CDR1 is SGHAT and CDR2 FQNNGV. The CDR3 extends over 15 amino acids. V was trimmed by 2 bases and J by 9 bases, leaving 17 bases between them. CDR3 DNA sequence: TGTGCCAGCAGCTTACGAACAGGGAATTTAGGTGAGCAGTTCTTC. Residues: CASSLRTGNLGEQFF.

This chain connects TRBV4-2 to TRBJ2-1; 11 nucleotides align to TRBD2. In germline, CDR1 is LGHNA, CDR2 YNFKEQ. This CDR3 region has 18 residues. The V and J ends lost 0 bases and 4 bases, in that order; junction bases with no gene match: 8. The CDR3 loop reads CASSQEETGTSGYNEQFF. The DNA for the CDR3 is TGTGCCAGCAGCCAAGAGGAAACCGGGACTAGCGGATACAATGAGCAGTTCTTC.

The chain employs TRBV2 and TRBJ1-3, with a possible D match to TRBD1 (5 bases). CDR1 and CDR2 (germline): SNHLY, FYNNEI. The CDR3 consists of 15 residues. Trimming removed 2 bases from V and 8 bases from J, with 16 bases in between. The CDR3 protein is CASSETQDIGDTIYF. Written as DNA, the CDR3 is TGTGCCAGCAGTGAAACGCAAGATATAGGGGACACCATATATTTT.

The CDR3 protein is CASSPEPGQGRYGYTF. CDR3 nucleotides: TGCGCCAGCAGCCCGGAACCGGGACAGGGCAGGTATGGCTACACCTTC. V and J are TRBV4-1 and TRBJ1-2, with 9 bases matching TRBD1. Looked up from germline, CDR1 is MGHRA and CDR2 is YSYEKL. V lost 4 bases to trimming and J lost 5 bases; unmatched junction nucleotides: 11. The CDR3 sequence is 16 residues long.

As DNA, the CDR3 is TGTGCCAGCAGCCAAATGGACAGGGGAGGCACTGAAGCTTTCTTT. Its translation: CASSQMDRGGTEAFF. The chain combines TRBV3-1 (or the pseudogene TRBV3-2) with TRBJ1-1, with 9 bases identical to TRBD1. The germline CDR1 and CDR2 sequences are LGHDT and YNNKEL (reference sequence). The trim removed 2 bases at V and 4 bases at J, leaving 5 bases unmatched. The CDR3 length is 15 residues.

V usage is TRBV10-3 and J usage is TRBJ1-2, with 8 bases that match TRBD1. V lost 8 bases, J lost 8 bases, and 7 bases stayed unmatched. Looked up from germline, CDR1 is ENHRY and CDR2 is SYGVKD. The CDR3 totals 12 residues. Here the CDR3 reads CAIGTGAGGYTF. As DNA, the CDR3 is TGTGCCATCGGGACAGGCGCAGGCGGCTACACCTTC.

The chain recombines TRBV19 with TRBJ2-3; 11 nucleotides align to TRBD1. Germline CDR1 and CDR2: LNHDA and SQIVND (reference sequence). This CDR3 has 15 amino acids. V trimming: 7 bases; J trimming: 6 bases; junction bases outside the gene matches: 9. As DNA, the CDR3 is TGTGCCAGTAATGAAGGACAGGGGGCATCGGATACGCAGTATTTT. Translation gives CASNEGQGASDTQYF.

The rearrangement links TRBV21-1 to TRBJ1-4. TRBV21-1 is shown as a pseudogene. The CDR3 runs 16 residues. DNA for the CDR3: TGTGCCAGCAGCAAAGCCAGTTTGAGGGCTAATGAAAAACTGTTTTTT. Encoded protein: CASSKASLRANEKLFF.

This chain joins TRBV5-1 and TRBJ1-2, with a possible D match to TRBD1 (6 bases). V dropped 4 bases and J dropped 7 bases, with 14 bases sitting between them. CDR1 is SGHRS and CDR2 is YFSETQ in the germline V gene. There are 13 residues in the CDR3. The CDR3 DNA is TGCGCCAGCAGCCCCGAGGGGGGGGCTGGCTACACCTTC. It encodes CASSPEGGAGYTF.

This chain joins TRBV2 and TRBJ1-1; 8 nucleotides agree with TRBD1. CDR1 is SNHLY, CDR2 FYNNEI, per germline. The V and J ends lost 7 bases and 2 bases, in that order; junction bases with no gene match: 6. The CDR3 is 14 residues long. CDR3 residues: CASNNRGANTEAFF. In DNA, the CDR3 is TGTGCCAGCAACAACAGGGGGGCCAACACTGAAGCTTTCTTT.

This clone was recorded once. The rearrangement links TRBV6-5 to TRBJ1-1, with a possible D match to TRBD1 (5 bases). The CDR3 is made up of 15 amino acids. Trimming cost V 0 bases and J 6 bases, with 14 bases left between them. Germline loops: CDR1 MNHEY, CDR2 SVGAGI. CDR3 protein: CASSYSVLGGAEAFF. Written as DNA, the CDR3 is TGTGCCAGCAGTTACTCCGTACTGGGAGGGGCTGAAGCTTTCTTT.

In DNA form, the CDR3 reads TGTGCCAGCAGGGAGCGAGCTCCCCCAGATACGCAGTATTTT. It is translated as CASRERAPPDTQYF. V usage is TRBV2 and J usage is TRBJ2-3; no firm D call. The CDR3 covers 14 residues. The germline gives CDR1 SNHLY, CDR2 FYNNEI. Trimming left V 6 bases short and J 4 bases short, with 14 bases between.

The J gene is TRBJ2-7, the V gene TRBV29-1, with TRBD1 matching 10 bases. Germline trimming cut 7 bases from V and 3 bases from J; bases unmatched to any gene: 12. Germline V lookup: CDR1 SQVTM, CDR2 ANQGSEA. This CDR3 is 15 amino acids long. CDR3 protein: CSAGGQGHRYYEQYF. The DNA for the CDR3 is TGCAGCGCCGGGGGACAGGGGCACCGGTACTACGAGCAGTACTTC.

Only one count was recorded for this clone. The chain links TRBV12-3 or TRBV12-4 to TRBJ1-1, with D unresolved. V was clipped by 2 bases and J by 0 bases, with 4 bases between them. The CDR3 extends over 13 amino acids. CDR3 sequence (DNA): TGTGCCAGCAGTTTAATAGTGAACACTGAAGCTTTCTTT. This encodes CASSLIVNTEAFF.

This chain connects TRBV29-1 to TRBJ1-1; the D gene is possibly TRBD1 (6 bases). The CDR3 consists of 15 residues. Trimming took 6 bases from V and 0 from J, leaving 17 bases between them. In germline, CDR1 is SQVTM, CDR2 ANQGSEA. CDR3 amino acids: CSVGGRGSVNTEAFF. CDR3 nucleotide sequence: TGCAGCGTGGGTGGGAGGGGGTCGGTGAACACTGAAGCTTTCTTT.

The V gene is TRBV19, the J gene TRBJ1-1; D is unclear. Germline V gene lookup returns CDR1 LNHDA and CDR2 SQIVND (reference sequence). CDR3 length: 16 amino acids. The V end was cut by 5 bases, the J end by 1 base, with 17 bases between. This CDR3 reads CASSSLPGRENTEAFF. CDR3 bases: TGTGCCAGTAGTTCCCTCCCCGGGAGGGAGAACACTGAAGCTTTCTTT.

The rearrangement joins TRBV25-1 to TRBJ2-7; 7 positions match TRBD1. The V gene end was trimmed by 4 bases and the J gene end by 4 bases; junction bases not matched to a gene: 1. Germline V lookup: CDR1 MGHDK, CDR2 SYGVNS. This CDR3 contains 12 residues. CDR3 nucleotide sequence: TGTGCCAGCAGTGGCAGGGGGTACGAGCAGTACTTC. Translating gives CASSGRGYEQYF.

The gene calls are TRBV2 and TRBJ2-7, with 7 nucleotides matching TRBD1. V shed 1 base, J shed 3 bases, and the junction held 6 bases outside the gene matches. The CDR3 has 15 residues. Per the germline V gene, CDR1 is SNHLY and CDR2 is FYNNEI. As DNA, the CDR3 is TGTGCCAGCAGTGAAGGGTGGGACAGAAGCTACGAGCAGTACTTC. This encodes CASSEGWDRSYEQYF. The variable domain in full, completed from reference TRBV2 and TRBJ2-7, reads EPEVTQTPSHQVTQMGQEVILRCVPISNHLYFYWYRQILGQKVEFLVSFYNNEISEKSEIFDDQFSVERPDGSNFTLKIRSTKLEDSAMYFCASSEGWDRSYEQYFGPGTRLTVT.

This rearrangement joins TRBV29-1 to TRBJ1-2; 10 nucleotides match TRBD1. Germline-derived CDR1 and CDR2 are SQVTM and ANQGSEA. V trimming: 6 bases; J trimming: 6 bases; junction bases outside the gene matches: 4. This CDR3 is built from 12 residues. The CDR3 DNA sequence: TGCAGCGTCGGGACAGGGGACCATGGCTACACCTTC. This codes for CSVGTGDHGYTF.

This clone appeared a few times. As DNA, the CDR3 is TGCGCCAGCAGCCCAGGGACAGATACGGGTCAGCCCCAGCATTTT. It codes for CASSPGTDTGQPQHF. The chain is built from TRBV5-1 and TRBJ1-5; 7 positions agree with TRBD1. The V segment lost 4 bases and the J segment 6 bases; nucleotides outside the gene matches: 10. This CDR3 is 15 amino acids long. Germline assignment: CDR1 SGHRS and CDR2 YFSETQ.

About this clone: Sequence at one end of the junction differs from germline and may be a read error. J is TRBJ2-5 and V is TRBV3-1 (or the pseudogene TRBV3-2); D gene unclear. From germline, CDR1 is LGHDT and CDR2 YNNKEL (reference sequence). The CDR3 loop spans 13 amino acids. CDR3 region: CVSSQGFRETQYF. Here the CDR3 DNA reads TGTGTCAGCAGCCAAGGGTTCCGGGAGACCCAGTACTTC.

The chain employs TRBV6-5 and TRBJ2-3, with TRBD2 identical over 12 bases. This CDR3 has 16 amino acids. V was clipped by 2 bases and J by 5 bases; unmatched bases: 5. Germline lookup yields CDR1 MNHEY and CDR2 SVGAGI. The chain's CDR3 is CASSYLAGGPGDTQYF. CDR3 nucleotide sequence: TGTGCCAGCAGTTACCTAGCGGGAGGGCCCGGAGATACGCAGTATTTT.

This chain connects TRBV5-1 to TRBJ1-4; 8 bases are a match to TRBD1. This CDR3 spans 14 amino acids. CDR1 is SGHRS and CDR2 is YFSETQ in the germline V gene. V lost 5 bases and J lost 3; bases outside the gene matches: 3. CDR3 in amino acids: CASSWTGPNEKLFF. For the CDR3, the DNA is TGCGCCAGCAGTTGGACAGGGCCTAATGAAAAACTGTTTTTT. The variable domain in full, with the rest retrieved from reference TRBV5-1 and TRBJ1-4, is KAGVTQTPRYLIKTRGQQVTLSCSPISGHRSVSWYQQTPGQGLQFLFEYFSETQRNKGNFPGRFSGRQFSNSRSEMNVSTLELGDSALYLCASSWTGPNEKLFFGSGTQLSVL.

The chain carries TRBV10-1 and TRBJ2-3; D is perhaps TRBD1 (5 bases). The ends were cut back, 5 bases at V and 3 bases at J, with 6 bases in the middle. Germline values: CDR1 WNHNN, CDR2 SYGVQD (reference sequence). The CDR3 runs to 12 residues. CDR3 sequence reads: CASSPGTDTQYF. The CDR3 DNA is TGCGCCAGCAGTCCAGGGACAGATACGCAGTATTTT.

This clone was counted only a few times. The chain joins TRBV19 to TRBJ1-4; D call uncertain. V was clipped by 7 bases and J by 0 bases, with 9 bases between them. The CDR3 is made up of 14 amino acids. Germline-derived CDR1 and CDR2 are LNHDA and SQIVND (reference sequence). Here the CDR3 reads CASTHRATNEKLFF. CDR3 DNA: TGTGCCAGTACCCACAGAGCAACTAATGAAAAACTGTTTTTT.

The chain has TRBV15 and TRBJ2-1, with TRBD2 matching 7 bases. V lost 1 base, J lost 4 bases, and 7 bases stayed unmatched. The CDR3 runs to 16 residues. Germline lookup yields CDR1 LNHNV and CDR2 YYDKDF (reference sequence). The chain's CDR3 is CATSRAGGSRYNEQFF. CDR3 DNA: TGTGCCACCAGCAGAGCTGGCGGGAGTCGGTACAATGAGCAGTTCTTC.

This sequence joins TRBV7-9 and TRBJ2-3, with D tentatively TRBD2 (6 bases). CDR3 length equals 15 residues. Trimming removed 5 bases at V and 6 bases at J, with 18 bases between. CDR1 is SEHNR, CDR2 FQNEAQ, per germline (reference sequence). The CDR3 here is CASSHWRGGVDTQYF. The CDR3 coding sequence is TGTGCCAGCAGCCACTGGAGGGGTGGAGTGGATACGCAGTATTTT.

In this sample, this clone turned up once. The rearrangement links TRBV29-1 to TRBJ1-1; D remains ambiguous. This CDR3 is built from 13 residues. Trimming pared 7 bases from V and 4 bases from J, leaving 16 bases between. Germline CDR1 and CDR2: SQVTM and ANQGSEA. The CDR3 loop is CSAEENLSTEAFF. In DNA, the CDR3 is TGCAGCGCCGAGGAGAACCTGAGCACTGAAGCTTTCTTT.

The CDR3 reads CASTSLSGNTIYF. The CDR3 DNA reads TGTGCCAGCACTTCCCTCTCTGGAAACACCATATATTTT. The chain recombines TRBV6-5 with TRBJ1-3; no firm D call. Germline values: CDR1 MNHEY, CDR2 SVGAGI. The CDR3 sequence is 13 residues long. Between the trimmed V and J ends, which lost 7 bases and 0 bases, there was a span of 7 bases.